This T cell receptor beta chain was recorded in a study of blood T cell repertoires in COVID-19. Study overall: Collection of acute and convalescent COVID-19 samples took place in the United States, Italy and Spain. Nucleic acid was either cDNA or gDNA, and it came from T cells, B-cell-depleted T cells, or PBMCs.

V was clipped by 1 base and J by 0 bases, with 10 bases between them. This CDR3 contains 16 residues. Germline values: CDR1 LGHNA, CDR2 YNFKEQ. Original processing notes: The assay estimated nucleated cells by amplifying reference gene primers. Some clones are missing from TCRdb's copy, which holds only in-frame ones; the method was immunoSEQ multiplex PCR. The V and J calls and clone size were taken over from that table, and D and trimming were inferred from the DNA. Of fewer than 150,000 clones in the sample, roughly 86% are singletons; the top ten hold more than 9%. This chain links TRBV4-2 with TRBJ2-1; the D gene is possibly TRBD2 (6 bases). This receptor was obtained from a man aged 50-59 years with active or convalescent COVID-19. The sequenced material came from peripheral blood. CDR3 bases: TGTGCCAGCAGCCAAGTCGGTAGCGGCTCCTACAATGAGCAGTTCTTC. Its translation is CASSQVGSGSYNEQFF.